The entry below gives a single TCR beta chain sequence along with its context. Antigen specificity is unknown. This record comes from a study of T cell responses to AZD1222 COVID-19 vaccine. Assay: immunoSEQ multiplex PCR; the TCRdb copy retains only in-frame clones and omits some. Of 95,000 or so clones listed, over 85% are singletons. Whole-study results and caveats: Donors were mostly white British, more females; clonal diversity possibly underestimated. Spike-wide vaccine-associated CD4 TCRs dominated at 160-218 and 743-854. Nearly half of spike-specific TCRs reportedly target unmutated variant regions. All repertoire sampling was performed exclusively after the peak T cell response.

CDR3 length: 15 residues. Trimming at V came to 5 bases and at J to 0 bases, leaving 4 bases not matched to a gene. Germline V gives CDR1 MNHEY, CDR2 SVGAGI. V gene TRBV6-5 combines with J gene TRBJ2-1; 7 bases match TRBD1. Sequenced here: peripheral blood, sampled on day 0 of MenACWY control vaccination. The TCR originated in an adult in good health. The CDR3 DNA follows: TGTGCCAGCAGTCAGACAGGGAGCTCCTACAATGAGCAGTTCTTC. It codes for CASSQTGSSYNEQFF.